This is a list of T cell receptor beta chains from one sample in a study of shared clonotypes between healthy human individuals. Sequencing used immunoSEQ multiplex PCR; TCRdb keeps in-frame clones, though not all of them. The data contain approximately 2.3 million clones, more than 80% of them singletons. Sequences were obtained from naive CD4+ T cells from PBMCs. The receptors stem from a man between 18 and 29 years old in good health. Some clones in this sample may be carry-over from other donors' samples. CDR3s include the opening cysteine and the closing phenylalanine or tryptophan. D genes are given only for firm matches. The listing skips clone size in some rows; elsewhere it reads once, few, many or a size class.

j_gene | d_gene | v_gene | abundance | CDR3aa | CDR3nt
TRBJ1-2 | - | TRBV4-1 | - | CASSQAAQGTHGYTF | TGCGCCAGCAGCCAAGCGGCACAGGGAACGCACGGCTACACCTTC
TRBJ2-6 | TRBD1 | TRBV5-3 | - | CARSFGGPQGDSGANVLTF | TGTGCCAGAAGCTTTGGTGGGCCTCAGGGGGACTCTGGGGCCAACGTCCTGACTTTC
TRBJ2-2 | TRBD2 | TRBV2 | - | CASRSSSGSVTGELFF | TGTGCCAGCAGATCCTCTAGCGGGAGTGTCACCGGGGAGCTGTTTTTT
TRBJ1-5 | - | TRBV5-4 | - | CASSFLLGRNQPQHF | TGTGCCAGCAGCTTCCTCTTGGGGAGAAATCAGCCCCAGCATTTT
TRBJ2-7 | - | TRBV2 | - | CASRPETYEQYF | TGTGCCAGCCGCCCGGAGACCTACGAGCAGTACTTC
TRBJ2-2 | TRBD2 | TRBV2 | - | CASSPQLTSGRGLGELFF | TGTGCCAGCAGTCCCCAACTTACTAGCGGGAGGGGACTTGGGGAGCTGTTTTTT
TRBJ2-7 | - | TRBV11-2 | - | CASSLATGRYEQYF | TGTGCCAGCAGCTTAGCGACGGGACGCTACGAGCAGTACTTC
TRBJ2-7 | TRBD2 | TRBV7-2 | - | CASSLGLAGVYEQYF | TGTGCCAGCAGCTTAGGGCTAGCGGGAGTCTACGAGCAGTACTTC
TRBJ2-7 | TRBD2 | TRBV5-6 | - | CASSRRGLADKGNIEQYF | TGTGCCAGCAGCCGGAGAGGACTAGCGGACAAGGGGAATATCGAGCAGTACTTC
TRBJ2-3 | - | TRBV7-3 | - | CASSLGGITDTQYF | TGTGCCAGCAGCTTAGGGGGGATCACAGATACGCAGTATTTT
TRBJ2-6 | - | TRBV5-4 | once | CASSLAVGRNSGANVLTF | TGTGCCAGCAGCTTGGCAGTGGGACGCAACTCTGGGGCCAACGTCCTGACTTTC
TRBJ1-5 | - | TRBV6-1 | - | CASSTGINQPQHF | TGTGCCAGCAGTACAGGTATCAATCAGCCCCAGCATTTT
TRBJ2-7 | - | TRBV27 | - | CASSPTVGRPSSYEQYF | TGTGCCAGCAGTCCGACGGTCGGACGCCCTAGCTCCTACGAGCAGTACTTC
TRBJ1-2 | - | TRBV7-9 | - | CAGEGNTF | TGTGCCGGGGAAGGGAACACCTTC
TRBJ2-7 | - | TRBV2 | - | CASTLIGGTGALQYF | TGTGCCAGCACTTTAATTGGCGGGACGGGGGCTTTGCAGTACTTC
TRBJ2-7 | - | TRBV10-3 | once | CAISGGENYEQYF | TGTGCCATCAGTGGGGGGGAAAATTACGAGCAGTACTTC
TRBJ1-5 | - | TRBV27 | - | CASSSSESGARGQPQHF | -
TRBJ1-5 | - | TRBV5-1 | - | CASSLKGEQPQHF | TGCGCCAGCAGCTTGAAAGGTGAGCAGCCCCAGCATTTT
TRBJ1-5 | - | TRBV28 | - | CASRRGGDQPQHF | TGTGCCAGCAGGAGAGGGGGAGATCAGCCCCAGCATTTT
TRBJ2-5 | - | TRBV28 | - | CASSLSSAGQETQYF | TGTGCCAGCAGTTTATCTTCGGCAGGCCAAGAGACCCAGTACTTC
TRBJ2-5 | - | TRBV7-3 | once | CASSFRHQETQYF | TGTGCCAGCAGCTTTAGGCACCAAGAGACCCAGTACTTC
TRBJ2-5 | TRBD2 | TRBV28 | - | CASRPGGETQYF | TGTGCCAGCAGACCGGGGGGAGAGACCCAGTACTTC
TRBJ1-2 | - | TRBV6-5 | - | CASSPIGEYGYTF | TGTGCCAGCAGTCCTATAGGGGAATATGGCTACACCTTC
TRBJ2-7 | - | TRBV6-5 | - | CASSTDSRSYEQYF | TGTGCCAGCAGCACGGACAGTCGCTCCTACGAGCAGTACTTC
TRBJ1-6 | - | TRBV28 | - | CASKSPGSDSPLHF | TGTGCCAGCAAATCACCGGGATCGGATTCACCCCTCCACTTT
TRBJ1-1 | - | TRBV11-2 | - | CASSSVQGRSPPAFF | TGTGCCAGCAGCTCGGTTCAGGGGCGTTCCCCCCCAGCTTTCTTT
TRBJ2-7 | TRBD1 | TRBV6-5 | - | CASSYSGQGAREQYF | TGTGCCAGCAGTTACTCGGGACAGGGGGCAAGGGAGCAGTACTTC
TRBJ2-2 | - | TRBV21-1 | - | CASSKGYQGLPGELFF | TGTGCCAGCAGCAAAGGTTACCAGGGGTTGCCCGGGGAGCTGTTTTTT
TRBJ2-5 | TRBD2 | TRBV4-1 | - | CASSPGGALETQYF | TGCGCCAGCAGCCCCGGGGGGGCCCTTGAAACCCAGTACTTC
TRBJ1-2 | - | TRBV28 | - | CASSLSLQGRGYTF | TGTGCCAGCAGTTTATCCCTCCAGGGGAGAGGCTACACCTTC
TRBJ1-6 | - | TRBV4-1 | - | CASSPRDSPLHF | TGCGCCAGCAGCCCTCGGGATTCACCCCTCCACTTT
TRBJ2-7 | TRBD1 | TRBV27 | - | CASSRTIPADRAYEQYF | TGTGCCAGCAGTCGAACAATCCCGGCGGACAGGGCCTACGAGCAGTACTTC
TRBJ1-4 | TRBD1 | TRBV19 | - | CASSPTGGEKLFF | TGTGCCAGTAGCCCGACAGGGGGGGAAAAACTGTTTTTT
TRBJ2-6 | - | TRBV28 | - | CAVRRQGKNWVNVLTF | TGTGCTGTGAGGCGCCAGGGGAAGAATTGGGTCAACGTCCTGACTTTC
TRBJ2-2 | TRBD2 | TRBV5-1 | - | CASSAPGLATGTGELFF | TGCGCCAGCAGCGCCCCGGGACTAGCAACGGGGACCGGGGAGCTGTTTTTT
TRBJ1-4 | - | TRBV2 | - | CASSDGPGPPEKLFF | TGTGCCAGCAGTGACGGGCCAGGCCCTCCTGAGAAACTGTTTTTT
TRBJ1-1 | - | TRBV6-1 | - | CASSRDTYTEAFF | TGTGCCAGCAGCCGGGACACTTACACTGAAGCTTTCTTT
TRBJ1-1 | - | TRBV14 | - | CASSQVGRARMNTEAFF | TGTGCCAGCAGCCAAGTCGGAAGGGCCCGAATGAACACTGAAGCTTTCTTT
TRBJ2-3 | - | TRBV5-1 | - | CASSLVASTDTQYF | TGCGCCAGCAGCTTGGTGGCCAGCACAGATACGCAGTATTTT
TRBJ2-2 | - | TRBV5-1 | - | CASSLVAPNTGELFF | TGCGCCAGCAGCTTGGTAGCCCCCAACACCGGGGAGCTGTTTTTT
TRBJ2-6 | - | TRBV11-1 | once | CASSLGARLSGANVLTF | TGTGCCAGCAGCTTAGGAGCCAGACTCTCTGGGGCCAACGTCCTGACTTTC
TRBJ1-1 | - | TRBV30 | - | CACPGVTGTEAFF | TGTGCCTGCCCGGGGGTAACGGGCACTGAAGCTTTCTTT
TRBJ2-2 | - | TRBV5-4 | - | CASSSPSGNTGELFF | TGTGCCAGCAGCTCACCCTCCGGGAACACCGGGGAGCTGTTTTTT
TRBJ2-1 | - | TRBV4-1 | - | CASSPSGLSSYNEQFF | TGCGCCAGCAGTCCCTCAGGGTTGAGCTCCTACAATGAGCAGTTCTTC
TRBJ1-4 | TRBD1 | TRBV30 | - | CAWRPTGEYNEKLFF | TGTGCCTGGAGACCTACAGGGGAATACAATGAAAAACTGTTTTTT
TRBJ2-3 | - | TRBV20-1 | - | CSAPIRDTQYF | TGCAGTGCCCCGATAAGAGATACGCAGTATTTT
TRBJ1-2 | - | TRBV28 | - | CASSLGGAYGYTF | TGTGCCAGCAGTTTGGGAGGGGCTTATGGCTACACCTTC
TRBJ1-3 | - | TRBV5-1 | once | CASSWGSAFSGNTIYF | TGCGCCAGCAGCTGGGGCTCGGCGTTCTCTGGAAACACCATATATTTT
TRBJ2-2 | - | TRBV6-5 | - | CASRRASVAGELFF | TGTGCCAGCAGGAGGGCATCGGTTGCCGGGGAGCTGTTTTTT
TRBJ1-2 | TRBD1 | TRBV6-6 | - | CASSYRDSTYGYTF | TGTGCCAGCAGTTATCGGGACAGTACCTATGGCTACACCTTC
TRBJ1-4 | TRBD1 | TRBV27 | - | CASSFRGRVGEKLFF | TGTGCCAGCAGTTTCAGGGGGAGGGTGGGTGAAAAACTGTTTTTT
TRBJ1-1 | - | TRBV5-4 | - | CASSWFGRPNTEAFF | TGTGCCAGCAGCTGGTTCGGCAGGCCGAACACTGAAGCTTTCTTT
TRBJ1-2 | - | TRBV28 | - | CASTPGGTAAGLGYTF | TGTGCCAGCACCCCCGGCGGGACGGCCGCCGGGCTCGGCTACACCTTC
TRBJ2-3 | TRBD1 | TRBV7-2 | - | CASTDRTGQFNTQYF | TGTGCCAGCACCGATAGGACAGGGCAGTTTAATACGCAGTATTTT
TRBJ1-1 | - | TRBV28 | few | CASSLKYTEAFF | TGTGCCAGCAGCCTTAAGTACACTGAAGCTTTCTTT